A selection of T cell receptor beta chains follows, all from one sample in a study of tumor-infiltrating lymphocytes in primary liver carcinoma. TCRdb called the multiplex PCR reads again in MiXCR, with one record for every CDR3 protein. The profile shows fewer than 250,000 distinct CDR3 sequences, approximately 86% of them singletons. Sequencing used tumor tissue from primary liver carcinoma. The source is a man in his forties with primary liver carcinoma and hepatitis B virus infection. The CDR3 runs from the conserved cysteine through the conserved F or W. A D gene is named only where the DNA matches it firmly. Not every row has a clone size; where given, it reads once, few, many or a size class.

TRBV29-1	-	12	TRBJ1-1	-	TGCAGCGTTCGATGGGGCGAGACTGAAGATTTATTT	CSVRWGETEDLF
TRBV5-4	-	14	TRBJ2-3	-	TGTACCAGTAGCTTAACAGGGGACTTACATACGCAGTATTTT	CTSSLTGDLHTQYF
TRBV11-1	-	12	TRBJ2-5	-	TGTGCCAGAAGCCAGCTGGGGGAGACCCAATACTTC	CARSQLGETQYF
TRBV12-3/TRBV12-4	-	13	TRBJ2-1	-	TGTGCCGGCAGTTTTGACGAAGACAATGAGCAGTTCTTC	CAGSFDEDNEQFF
TRBV11-1	-	19	TRBJ2-3	-	TGTGCCAGTAGCTCTGGGGGAAGCTCTGTTGGATCCCGCACAGATACGCGGTATTTT	CASSSGGSSVGSRTDTRYF
TRBV11-3	-	16	TRBJ2-1	-	TGTGCTAGCAACTTAGCTACTGGGGCAGACTACAATGAGCAATTCTTC	CASNLATGADYNEQFF
TRBV12-3/TRBV12-4	-	16	TRBJ2-2	TRBD1	TGTACCAACGGTTCAGGACAGGGGAGAGCGGTCGGGGAGCTGTTTTTT	CTNGSGQGRAVGELFF
TRBV11-2	-	16	TRBJ2-7	-	TGTACCAGCAGCCCAGACATAGGGATGGGGTCCTACGAGCAGTACTTC	CTSSPDIGMGSYEQYF
TRBV24-1	-	12	TRBJ2-5	-	TGTGCCACCTGTGATTTGATCGGGACCCAATACTTC	CATCDLIGTQYF
TRBV11-3	few	12	TRBJ2-3	-	TGTGTCAGTAGCTTCAATGAAGATACGCAGTATTTT	CVSSFNEDTQYF
TRBV28	-	14	TRBJ2-1	-	TGCGCCAGCAGTTCCCCCAGGGGGGAGGATGAGCAGTTCTTC	CASSSPRGEDEQFF
TRBV11-2	-	15	TRBJ2-7	-	TGTGCCAGCAACTCCGGACGGCTTTACGGGCACGAGCAGTACTTC	CASNSGRLYGHEQYF
TRBV28	-	14	TRBJ1-3	-	TGTCCCAGCAGTCCCGAACAGGCTGGGGACACCATATATTTT	CPSSPEQAGDTIYF
TRBV28	-	12	TRBJ2-7	-	TGTGCCAGCAGGCCACTACACGCCGAGCAGCACTTC	CASRPLHAEQHF
TRBV11-1	-	17	TRBJ2-4	TRBD2	TGTGCCAGCAGCTTTCACGGGACTATCGGTATCAAAAACATTCAGTATTTC	CASSFHGTIGIKNIQYF
TRBV6-2/TRBV6-3	-	13	TRBJ1-1	-	TGTGCCAGCACTTACAGTCTTAATACTGAAGCTTTCTTT	CASTYSLNTEAFF
TRBV12-3/TRBV12-4	-	13	TRBJ1-1	-	TGTGCTAGCAGTTTTTCAGGGGATGCTGAAGCTTTCTTT	CASSFSGDAEAFF
TRBV5-1	-	15	TRBJ2-3	-	TGCGCCAGCAACTTAGCGCCGGAGGACACAGATACGCAGTATTTT	CASNLAPEDTDTQYF
TRBV11-1	-	17	TRBJ2-4	TRBD2	TGTGTCAGCAGCTCTCCCGGGACTAGCGGGACCAAAAACGCTCAGTACTTC	CVSSSPGTSGTKNAQYF
TRBV11-1	-	15	TRBJ2-7	-	TGTGCCAGCAGCTCATCCCGGTACTCCTCCTATGGGCAGTACTTC	CASSSSRYSSYGQYF